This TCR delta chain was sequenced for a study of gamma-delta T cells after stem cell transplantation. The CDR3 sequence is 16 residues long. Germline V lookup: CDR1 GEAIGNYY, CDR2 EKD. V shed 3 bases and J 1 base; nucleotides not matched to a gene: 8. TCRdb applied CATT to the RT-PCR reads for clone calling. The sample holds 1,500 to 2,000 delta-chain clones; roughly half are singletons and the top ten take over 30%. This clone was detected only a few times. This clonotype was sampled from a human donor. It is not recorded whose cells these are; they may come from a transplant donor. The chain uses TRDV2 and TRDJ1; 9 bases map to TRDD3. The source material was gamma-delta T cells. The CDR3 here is CACDSLLGDTTDKLIF. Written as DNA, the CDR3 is TGTGCCTGTGACTCTTTACTGGGGGACACCACCGATAAACTCATCTTT.